A selection of T cell receptor beta chains follows, all from one sample in a study of T cell responses to AZD1222 COVID-19 vaccine. Profiled with immunoSEQ multiplex PCR; TCRdb holds only in-frame clones, not every one. The top ten hold 3.6% of the sample, which has approximately 180,000 clones, around 90% seen once. Sequences were derived from peripheral blood, sampled 28 days after the second dose of the MenACWY control vaccine. The receptors stem from an adult who received the MenACWY meningococcal vaccine as a control. Both conserved end residues are part of each CDR3. Each record gives: clone size, D gene, V gene, J gene, CDR3 DNA, CDR3 protein. The D gene is left open where the match is weak. Rows may omit the clone size; those that give it use once, few, many or a size class.

NA,NA,TRBV21-1,TRBJ2-3,TGTGCCAGCAGCAAAGTGGTAGGCAGGCCGCGGGAGCTTACAGATACGCAGTATTTT,CASSKVVGRPRELTDTQYF
few,NA,TRBV27,TRBJ2-1,TGTGCCAGCAACGGCGCGTCGCAGGGTGAGCAGTTCTTC,CASNGASQGEQFF
NA,TRBD2,TRBV7-2,TRBJ2-7,TGTGCCAGCAGCTCGGGACTAGCGGGAGGGCCCCACTACGAGCAGTACTTC,CASSSGLAGGPHYEQYF
once,NA,TRBV7-2,TRBJ2-1,TGTGCCAGCAGCTCCGGGCCACCCTACAATGAGCAGTTCTTC,CASSSGPPYNEQFF
NA,TRBD1,TRBV30,TRBJ1-1,TGTGCCTGGAGTGGGACAGGGAAGACTGAAGCTTTCTTT,CAWSGTGKTEAFF
NA,TRBD1,TRBV28,TRBJ1-6,TGTGCCAGCAGCCGAACCGGGACAGGGAAGCTTGTTGGGGATAATTCACCCCTCCACTTT,CASSRTGTGKLVGDNSPLHF
NA,TRBD1,TRBV7-9,TRBJ2-7,TGTGCCAGCAGCTTAGAGATTCAGGGGGCTTACGAGCAGTACTTC,CASSLEIQGAYEQYF
NA,NA,TRBV25-1,TRBJ2-7,TGTGCCAGCAGTGTTAACCGTAACTCCTACGAGCAGTACTTC,CASSVNRNSYEQYF
once,TRBD2,TRBV5-1,TRBJ2-7,TGCGCCAGCAGCCTGATAGCGGGAGAGGGCCACGAGCAGTACTTC,CASSLIAGEGHEQYF
NA,TRBD1,TRBV29-1,TRBJ1-2,TGCAGCGTTGTGGACAGGGGTTTGGCCTATGGCTACACCTTC,CSVVDRGLAYGYTF
few,TRBD2,TRBV5-6,TRBJ2-7,TGTGCCAGCAGCGTTCTAGCGGGGTCCTACGAGCAGTACTTC,CASSVLAGSYEQYF
NA,NA,TRBV5-1,TRBJ1-3,TGCGCCAGCAGTCTCGTCCCCCCCCAGGGAGCCCGACTTGACTCTGGAAACACCATATATTTT,CASSLVPPQGARLDSGNTIYF
NA,NA,TRBV9,TRBJ1-1,TGTGCCAGCAGCCCCGAGAGGGGTGAAGCTTTCTTT,CASSPERGEAFF
NA,NA,TRBV5-1,TRBJ1-6,TGCGCCAGCAGCTTGGATGGGGGAAGAAATTCACCCCTCCACTTT,CASSLDGGRNSPLHF
NA,TRBD1,TRBV28,TRBJ1-4,TGTGCCAGCAGCCCAACCGCCGGGACAGGGTTGGGGGAAAAACTGTTTTTT,CASSPTAGTGLGEKLFF
once,TRBD2,TRBV14,TRBJ2-3,TGTGCCAGCAGCCAAGAAGGACTAGCGGGTTTATATTTT,CASSQEGLAGLYF
NA,NA,TRBV28,TRBJ1-5,TGTGCCAGCAGTCCCCACGCGAGTGGGCAACAGCCCCAGCATTTT,CASSPHASGQQPQHF
once,NA,TRBV4-2,TRBJ2-3,TGTGCCAGCAGTGGGCAAGCGGCTAGCACAGATACGCAGTATTTT,CASSGQAASTDTQYF
NA,NA,TRBV3-1/TRBV3-2,TRBJ2-7,TGTGCCAGCAGCCAAGCGGGAGAAACCCACGAGCAGTACTTC,CASSQAGETHEQYF
NA,NA,TRBV7-3,TRBJ2-1,TGTGCCAGCAGCTTAATGGGCGGGAACTACAATGAGCAGTTCTTC,CASSLMGGNYNEQFF
NA,TRBD2,TRBV4-2,TRBJ2-3,TGTGCCAGCAGCCAAGATCCCATGACTAGCGGAGACACAGATACGCAGTATTTT,CASSQDPMTSGDTDTQYF
NA,TRBD1,TRBV2,TRBJ1-4,TGTGCCAGTCGCGGGACAGGAGTTAATGAAAAACTGTTTTTT,CASRGTGVNEKLFF
NA,NA,TRBV7-3,TRBJ1-1,TGTGCCAGCAGCGAAGGACGGGCGAACACTGAAGCTTTCTTT,CASSEGRANTEAFF
NA,NA,TRBV10-3,TRBJ2-3,TGTGCCATCAGTGCGGCTGGAGGGGGCATGGATACGCAGTATTTT,CAISAAGGGMDTQYF
NA,NA,TRBV18,TRBJ2-1,TGTGCCAGCTCACTAGCCGGGACTCGAAGGAATGAGCAGTTCTTC,CASSLAGTRRNEQFF
few,NA,TRBV30,TRBJ1-3,TGTGCCTGGAGTGTATCAGAAGTTAGCTCTGGAAACACCATATATTTT,CAWSVSEVSSGNTIYF
NA,TRBD1,TRBV28,TRBJ1-6,TGTGCCAGCAGTTTATTACAGGGGGTACTTAATTCACCCCTCCACTTT,CASSLLQGVLNSPLHF
NA,NA,TRBV7-2,TRBJ2-1,TGTGCCAGCAGCCCTACTGTGAGGGATGAGCAGTTCTTC,CASSPTVRDEQFF
NA,TRBD1,TRBV15,TRBJ2-7,TGTGCCACCAGCAGAGCGGGGACAGGTGGATACGAGCAGTACTTC,CATSRAGTGGYEQYF
NA,NA,TRBV6-1,TRBJ1-4,TGTGCCAGCAGTGACGTCGGAGGCGCTGAAAAACTGTTTTTT,CASSDVGGAEKLFF
NA,NA,TRBV11-2,TRBJ2-2,TGTGCCAGCAGCTTGGCCGGCAGGGTGGCCACCGGGGAGCTGTTTTTT,CASSLAGRVATGELFF
NA,TRBD2,TRBV3-1/TRBV3-2,TRBJ2-1,TGTGCCAGCAGCCCTAGCGGAAGCTCCTACAATGAGCAGTTCTTC,CASSPSGSSYNEQFF
once,TRBD2,TRBV30,TRBJ2-3,TGTGCCTGGAATAGCGGGAACGGTGATACGCAGTATTTT,CAWNSGNGDTQYF
NA,NA,TRBV7-9,TRBJ1-2,TGTGCCAGCCGCCCAGGGCAGTATGGCTACACCTTC,CASRPGQYGYTF
NA,NA,TRBV9,TRBJ1-3,TGTGCCAGCAGCATCAAAGGGATTGGGTGTGTGAATGGAAACACCATATATTTT,CASSIKGIGCVNGNTIYF
NA,NA,TRBV19,TRBJ1-6,TGTGCCAGTAGTGATTTTAGAGATTCACCCCTCCACTTT,CASSDFRDSPLHF
NA,TRBD1,TRBV2,TRBJ1-5,TGTGCCACCGGACAGGGTGGAGGCAATCAGCCCCAGCATTTT,CATGQGGGNQPQHF
once,NA,TRBV30,TRBJ2-2,TGTGCCTGGAGTCCACTTTGGACAGCAGCCACGAACACCGGGGAGCTGTTTTTT,CAWSPLWTAATNTGELFF
NA,TRBD1,TRBV27,TRBJ2-3,TGTGCCAGCAGTTTATCGGGCAGGGGGCGCACAGATACGCAGTATTTT,CASSLSGRGRTDTQYF
NA,TRBD2,TRBV27,TRBJ2-2,TGTGCCAGCAGTAGATTAGCGGGATCGCAGGGGACCGGGGAGCTGTTTTTT,CASSRLAGSQGTGELFF
NA,TRBD2,TRBV6-2/TRBV6-3,TRBJ2-7,TGTGCCAGCAGTTACCGGACTAGCGGGACTCGGGCCTACGAGCAGTACTTC,CASSYRTSGTRAYEQYF
NA,TRBD1,TRBV29-1,TRBJ2-7,TGCAGCGTTGTTTCGGGACAGACCTACGAGCAGTACTTC,CSVVSGQTYEQYF
NA,TRBD2,TRBV6-5,TRBJ2-7,TGTGCCAGCTCGGGGCGGGAGGCCTCGTGGGAGCAGTACTTC,CASSGREASWEQYF
NA,NA,TRBV6-5,TRBJ2-3,TGTGCCAGCAGCTCGGGTAGGCTTTTCGCAGATACGCAGTATTTT,CASSSGRLFADTQYF
NA,NA,TRBV7-8,TRBJ2-7,TGTGCCAGCAGCGGTGTAGAAAGCTCCTACGAGCAGTACTTC,CASSGVESSYEQYF